The sequence of this T cell receptor (beta chain) was determined in a study of identifying expanded T cells in peripheral blood. Study-level findings and limits: Technical replicates showed roughly 1.2 changed clones; two weeks roughly 15; four weeks 19.

In regard to this clone: What it recognizes is unknown.

TCRdb's copy holds only in-frame clones and misses some; the assay was immunoSEQ multiplex PCR. This table holds around 81,000 clones, approximately 85% found once. This CDR3 region has 15 residues. The germline V gene encodes CDR1 SGHRS and CDR2 YFSETQ. With 4 bases removed from V and 6 bases from J, the gap between germline ends came to 19 bases. The receptor comes from a person aged 18 to 69 in good health. The chain links TRBV5-1 to TRBJ1-2; D might be TRBD1 (6 bases). The sequencing input was blood. The chain's CDR3 is CASSTTLGRGDGYTF. DNA for the CDR3: TGCGCCAGCAGCACTACCCTGGGAAGGGGGGATGGCTACACCTTC.